The text below deals with one T cell receptor beta chain. Among the donors, all were healthy bone marrow donors. PCR amplification relied on 60 Vbeta primers (plus 13 Jbeta primers). This table comes from immunoSEQ multiplex PCR, and its TCRdb copy is limited to in-frame clones, with some not included. The sample includes some 140,000 clones, 73% of them seen just once. The source of the sample is a study of cytomegalovirus exposure and HLA in healthy donors. CDR1 LGHNT and CDR2 FRNRAP come from the germline V gene. This CDR3 has 13 residues. Trimming left V 3 bases short and J 2 bases short, with 7 bases between.

Sequencing input: PBMCs. This rearrangement joins TRBV12-5 to TRBJ2-5; no definite D call. This TCR came from a woman in her thirties or forties in good health and CMV-seronegative. Here the CDR3 reads CASGLGVQETQYF. The CDR3 coding sequence is TGTGCTAGTGGTTTAGGAGTGCAAGAGACCCAGTACTTC.